One and the same sample provided the 26 T cell receptor beta chains below, sequenced in a study of T cell repertoires in cytomegalovirus infection. Each CDR3 protein gets one entry after TCRdb re-called the reads with MiXCR. Here the sample spans around 710,000 distinct CDR3 sequences, 25% to 30% being singletons. Antigens for these TCRs are unknown. Here the sequenced sample was cultured CD8+ T cells from PBMCs, taken from culture after CMV antigen stimulation. All receptors derive from a human donor in good health (CMV status not recorded). Some clones in this sample may be carry-over from other donors' samples.

This clonotype came up a few times. V is TRBV5-6 and J is TRBJ1-1; D call uncertain. Trimming took off 2 bases at V and 5 bases at J, with 7 bases between the two ends. From germline, CDR1 is SGHDT and CDR2 YYEEEE. CDR3 length: 12 residues. CDR3 protein: CASSFFGTEAFF. The CDR3 nucleotides are TGTGCCAGCAGCTTCTTTGGGACTGAAGCTTTCTTT.

The V and J genes are TRBV6-1 and TRBJ2-1, with D possibly matching TRBD2 (6 bases). The length of the CDR3 is 12 residues. From germline, CDR1 is MNHNS and CDR2 SASEGT. Trimming removed 1 base at V and 10 bases at J, with 8 bases between. CDR3: CASSEGRDEQFF. The CDR3 region has the DNA TGTGCCAGCAGTGAAGGGCGGGACGAGCAGTTCTTC.

This clonotype came up many times. This chain connects TRBV7-2 to TRBJ2-1; D gene unclear. The V end lost 3 bases, the J end lost 7 bases, and 4 bases lay between the germline ends. This CDR3 region has 11 residues. Looked up from germline, CDR1 is SGHTA and CDR2 is FQGNSA. CDR3 bases: TGTGCCAGCAGCTTCGCTAATGAGCAGTTCTTC. Translation: CASSFANEQFF.

This clonotype was seen only a few times. The chain uses TRBV29-1 and TRBJ1-1; D gene uncertain. CDR1 is SQVTM, CDR2 ANQGSEA, per germline. CDR3 length: 11 amino acids. V was cut by 8 bases and J by 0 bases, with 7 bases left in between. The CDR3 DNA sequence: TGCAGCCCAAGCCTGAACACTGAAGCTTTCTTT. The encoded protein is CSPSLNTEAFF.

The chain joins TRBV29-1 to TRBJ2-2, with 7 positions matching TRBD1. The CDR3 extends over 13 amino acids. Trimming took 5 bases from V and 7 from J; bases not matched to a gene: 7. The germline V gene encodes CDR1 SQVTM and CDR2 ANQGSEA. CDR3: CSVPGQTVGELFF. CDR3 DNA: TGCAGCGTTCCGGGACAGACTGTCGGGGAGCTGTTTTTT.

This clonotype was detected only a few times. The rearrangement uses TRBV7-9 and TRBJ2-3, with 7 positions matching TRBD1. V lost 5 bases, J lost 3 bases, and 11 bases stayed unmatched. CDR3 size: 16 residues. From germline, CDR1 is SEHNR and CDR2 FQNEAQ (reference sequence). CDR3 loop: CASSTVTGDPTDTQYF. CDR3 DNA: TGTGCCAGCAGCACAGTCACAGGGGATCCAACAGATACGCAGTATTTT. The entire variable domain, with the rest obtained from reference TRBV7-9 and TRBJ2-3, is as follows: DTGVSQNPRHKITKRGQNVTFRCDPISEHNRLYWYRQTLGQGPEFLTYFQNEAQLEKSRLLSDRFSAERPKGSFSTLEIQRTEQGDSAMYLCASSTVTGDPTDTQYFGPGTRLTVL.

This clonotype was detected only a few times. The V and J genes are TRBV6-6 and TRBJ1-1, with TRBD1 as a possible D gene (6 bases). CDR1 is MNHNY and CDR2 is SVGAGI in the germline V gene (reference sequence). Trimming left V 5 bases short and J 1 base short, with 11 bases between. The CDR3 has 14 amino acids. CDR3 sequence reads: CASSRGVGNTEAFF. The CDR3 DNA reads as TGTGCCAGCAGTAGGGGGGTGGGGAACACTGAAGCTTTCTTT.

The sample holds many counts of this clonotype. V is TRBV7-6 and J is TRBJ1-2; 7 positions match TRBD1. The V and J ends lost 5 bases and 2 bases, in that order; junction bases with no gene match: 5. Germline V gene data show CDR1 as SGHVS and CDR2 as FNYEAQ. The CDR3 loop spans 14 amino acids. The CDR3 protein is CASSGGTANYGYTF. Here the CDR3 DNA reads TGTGCCAGCAGCGGGGGGACAGCAAACTATGGCTACACCTTC.

This clonotype has just a few counts. The chain has TRBV15 and TRBJ2-3; 9 bases fit TRBD1. CDR1 LNHNV and CDR2 YYDKDF come from the germline V gene (reference sequence). CDR3 length: 17 amino acids. The V and J ends lost 1 base and 2 bases, in that order; junction bases with no gene match: 7. The CDR3 nucleotides read TGTGCCACCAGCAGAGGGAACAGGGGGCTTTCCACAGATACGCAGTATTTT. This gives the protein CATSRGNRGLSTDTQYF.

This clonotype was detected a few times. The rearrangement links TRBV5-5 to TRBJ2-1; either TRBD1 or TRBD2 may fit D (6 bases each). This CDR3 region has 13 residues. Germline CDR1 is SGHKS and CDR2 is YYEKEE (reference sequence). Trimming took 7 bases from V and 3 from J, leaving 11 bases between them. The chain's CDR3 is CASGGGHYNEQFF. DNA of the CDR3: TGTGCCAGCGGAGGGGGGCACTACAATGAGCAGTTCTTC.

This clonotype has only a few counts. The rearrangement joins TRBV18 to TRBJ2-7; D remains unclear. Trimming removed 5 bases from V and 4 bases from J, with 21 bases in between. Germline assignment: CDR1 KGHSH and CDR2 LQKENI. This CDR3 is built from 16 residues. CDR3 DNA sequence: TGTGCCAGCTCAGGTGAGGCGCTGAGGCGTCTATACGAGCAGTACTTC. Amino acid sequence: CASSGEALRRLYEQYF. Drawing the rest from reference TRBV18 and TRBJ2-7, the complete variable domain is NAGVMQNPRHLVRRRGQEARLRCSPMKGHSHVYWYRQLPEEGLKFMVYLQKENIIDESGMPKERFSAEFPKEGPSILRIQQVVRGDSAAYFCASSGEALRRLYEQYFGPGTRLTVT.

The chain joins TRBV27 to TRBJ2-5; 9 nucleotides match TRBD1. The CDR3 loop spans 14 amino acids. Trimming cost V 5 bases and J 5 bases; bases outside gene matches: 6. CDR1 and CDR2 (germline): MNHEY, SMNVEV (reference sequence). As DNA, the CDR3 is TGTGCCAGCAGTAACAGGGGGCCGGGGGAGACCCAGTACTTC. As protein: CASSNRGPGETQYF.

The chain has TRBV24-1 and TRBJ2-1, with 10 bases that match TRBD1. Germline V gene lookup returns CDR1 KGHDR and CDR2 SFDVKD. The V gene end was trimmed by 7 bases and the J gene end by 4 bases; junction bases not matched to a gene: 9. The CDR3 consists of 16 residues. The CDR3 spells CATSFAGTGVYNEQFF. CDR3 DNA: TGTGCCACCAGCTTCGCCGGGACAGGGGTATACAATGAGCAGTTCTTC.

The chain carries TRBV4-1 and TRBJ2-1; 7 bases agree with TRBD2. Germline V gene sequence: CDR1 MGHRA, CDR2 YSYEKL. V lost 0 bases to trimming and J lost 4 bases; unmatched junction nucleotides: 6. This CDR3 spans 16 amino acids. This CDR3 reads CASSQDGGGYYNEQFF. The DNA of the CDR3 is TGCGCCAGCAGCCAAGATGGCGGGGGATATTACAATGAGCAGTTCTTC.

The gene calls are TRBV4-2 and TRBJ2-1; D may be TRBD2 (5 bases). CDR3 size: 16 residues. Trimming took 0 bases from V and 4 from J, leaving 13 bases between them. From germline, CDR1 is LGHNA and CDR2 YNFKEQ. In DNA form, the CDR3 reads TGTGCCAGCAGCCAAGATAGGTGGGGAGCTTACAATGAGCAGTTCTTC. Its protein is CASSQDRWGAYNEQFF.

This clonotype has at least ten counts. This sequence joins TRBV12-3 or TRBV12-4 and TRBJ1-4; D unresolved. CDR3 length: 14 amino acids. V lost 3 bases and J 0 bases, leaving 5 bases between the germline ends. The CDR3 bases are TGTGCCAGCAGTTTGACCGCAACTAATGAAAAACTGTTTTTT. It encodes CASSLTATNEKLFF.

This chain links TRBV2 with TRBJ2-3, with unresolved D. Germline V gene sequence: CDR1 SNHLY, CDR2 FYNNEI. With 8 bases removed from V and 0 bases from J, the gap between germline ends came to 15 bases. This CDR3 contains 15 residues. DNA for the CDR3: TGTGCCAGCCTCTGGGTGGCGGATAGCACAGATACGCAGTATTTT. It encodes CASLWVADSTDTQYF.

This clonotype was seen more than once but under ten times. The CDR3, as DNA: TGTGCCAGCAGTTTAGGGGCAGTCTCCCAGGGTGGCTACACCTTC. It codes for CASSLGAVSQGGYTF. The rearrangement joins TRBV12-3 or TRBV12-4 to TRBJ1-2; possibly TRBD1 for D (5 bases). The V end was cut by 1 base, the J end by 7 bases, with 16 bases between. This CDR3 comprises 15 residues.

This clonotype was detected once. The chain joins TRBV10-2 to TRBJ1-1, with D possibly matching TRBD1 (6 bases). Germline-derived CDR1 and CDR2 are WSHSY and SAAADI. V dropped 4 bases and J dropped 3 bases, with 9 bases sitting between them. CDR3 size: 13 residues. The CDR3 region has the DNA TGCGCCAGCAGTGGGGGGGCAGACACTGAAGCTTTCTTT. It encodes CASSGGADTEAFF.

The chain recombines TRBV7-1 with TRBJ2-7, with a possible D match to TRBD1 (6 bases). TRBV7-1 is designated an ORF whose function remains uncertain. This CDR3 spans 12 amino acids. The germline V and J ends were trimmed by 7 bases and 6 bases, with 13 bases remaining between them. The CDR3 DNA is TGTGCCAGCACCCCCCGGGACACCGAGCAGTACTTC. It specifies CASTPRDTEQYF.

The chain has TRBV27 and TRBJ1-2; D is unclear. This CDR3 contains 13 residues. Trimming pared 2 bases from V and 1 base from J, leaving 5 bases between. Germline CDR1 is MNHEY and CDR2 is SMNVEV (reference sequence). CDR3 in DNA: TGTGCCAGCAGTTTACAGAATAACTATGGCTACACCTTC. It yields the protein CASSLQNNYGYTF.

This clonotype was counted between two and nine times. The CDR3 reads CASSGQGAYEQYV. CDR3 DNA sequence: TGTGCCAGCAGCGGACAGGGGGCCTACGAGCAGTACGTC. The V call is TRBV27, the J call TRBJ2-7; TRBD1 aligns across 10 bases. CDR1 is MNHEY and CDR2 is SMNVEV in the germline V gene (reference sequence). Germline trimming cut 6 bases from V and 2 bases from J; bases unmatched to any gene: 1. This CDR3 region has 13 residues.

This clonotype has more than one count but fewer than ten. The chain joins TRBV5-6 to TRBJ2-1; no firm D call. Germline V gene sequence: CDR1 SGHDT, CDR2 YYEEEE. V dropped 1 base and J dropped 12 bases, with 11 bases sitting between them. The CDR3 runs 12 residues. CDR3 nucleotide sequence: TGTGCCAGCAGCTTGTTGGCCCTAGGGCAGTTCTTC. This gives the protein CASSLLALGQFF.

V is TRBV20-1 and J is TRBJ2-3; no clear D gene. Trimming stripped 1 base from V and 2 bases from J, with 22 bases between. The CDR3 sequence is 18 residues long. The V gene's germline CDR1 is DFQATT and CDR2 SNEGSKA (reference sequence). This CDR3 reads CSARAYLRTEPTTDTQYF. The CDR3 DNA reads TGCAGTGCTAGAGCGTATTTGAGAACGGAGCCCACCACAGATACGCAGTATTTT.

This clonotype was picked up a small number of times. V gene TRBV29-1 combines with J gene TRBJ1-1; D ambiguous. The ends were cut back, 6 bases at V and 6 bases at J, with 11 bases in the middle. CDR1 is SQVTM and CDR2 is ANQGSEA in the germline V gene. The CDR3 has 11 residues. The CDR3 sequence: CSVEGRPEAFF. The CDR3 coding sequence is TGCAGCGTGGAGGGTAGACCTGAAGCTTTCTTT.

The chain employs TRBV10-3 and TRBJ2-1, with D possibly TRBD1 on 6 matching bases. This CDR3 is 14 amino acids long. Germline V gene lookup returns CDR1 ENHRY and CDR2 SYGVKD. Between the trimmed V and J ends, which lost 0 bases and 9 bases, there was a span of 12 bases. This CDR3 is CAISESGSTGEQFF. In DNA, the CDR3 is TGTGCCATCAGTGAGTCTGGGTCGACAGGTGAGCAGTTCTTC.